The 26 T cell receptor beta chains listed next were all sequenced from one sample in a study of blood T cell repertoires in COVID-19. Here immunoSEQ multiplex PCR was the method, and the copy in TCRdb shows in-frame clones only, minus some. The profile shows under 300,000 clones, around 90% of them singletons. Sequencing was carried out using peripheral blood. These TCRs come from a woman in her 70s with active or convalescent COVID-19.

The CDR3 DNA reads as TGTGCCAGCTCACCCGGGGGGAGAAACACCATATATTTT. This sequence encodes CASSPGGRNTIYF. V usage is TRBV18 and J usage is TRBJ1-3; D perhaps matches TRBD1 (5 bases). Trimming removed 3 bases at V and 5 bases at J, with 8 bases between. Germline lookup yields CDR1 KGHSH and CDR2 LQKENI. This CDR3 has 13 amino acids.

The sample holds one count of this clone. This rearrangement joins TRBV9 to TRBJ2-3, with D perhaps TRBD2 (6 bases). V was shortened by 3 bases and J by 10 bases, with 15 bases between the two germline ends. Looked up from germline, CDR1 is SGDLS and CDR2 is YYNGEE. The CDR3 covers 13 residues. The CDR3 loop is CASSALSGLAQYF. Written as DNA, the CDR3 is TGTGCCAGCAGCGCCTTAAGCGGGTTGGCGCAGTATTTT. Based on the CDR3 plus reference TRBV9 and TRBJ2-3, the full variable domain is DSGVTQTPKHLITATGQRVTLRCSPRSGDLSVYWYQQSLDQGLQFLIQYYNGEERAKGNILERFSAQQFPDLHSELNLSSLELGDSALYFCASSALSGLAQYFGPGTRLTVL.

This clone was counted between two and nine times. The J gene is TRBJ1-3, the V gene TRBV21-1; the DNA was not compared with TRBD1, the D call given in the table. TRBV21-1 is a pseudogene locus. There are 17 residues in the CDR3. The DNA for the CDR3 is TGTGCCAGCAGCAAAAAGGGGTCGGGTGAAGACAGAAACACCATATATTTT. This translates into CASSKKGSGEDRNTIYF.

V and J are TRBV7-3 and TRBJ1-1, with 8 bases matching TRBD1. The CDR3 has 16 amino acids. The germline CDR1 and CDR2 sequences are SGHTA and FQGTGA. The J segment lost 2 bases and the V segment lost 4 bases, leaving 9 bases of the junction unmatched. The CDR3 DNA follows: TGTGCCAGCAGCTCCAGGGGGCAGGGGTTAAACACTGAAGCTTTCTTT. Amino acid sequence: CASSSRGQGLNTEAFF.

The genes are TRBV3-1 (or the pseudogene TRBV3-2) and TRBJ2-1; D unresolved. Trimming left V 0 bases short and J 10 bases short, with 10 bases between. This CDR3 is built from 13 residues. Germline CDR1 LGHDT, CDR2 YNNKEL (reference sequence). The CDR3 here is CASSQDFDTEQFF. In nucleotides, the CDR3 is TGTGCCAGCAGCCAAGACTTCGACACAGAGCAGTTCTTC.

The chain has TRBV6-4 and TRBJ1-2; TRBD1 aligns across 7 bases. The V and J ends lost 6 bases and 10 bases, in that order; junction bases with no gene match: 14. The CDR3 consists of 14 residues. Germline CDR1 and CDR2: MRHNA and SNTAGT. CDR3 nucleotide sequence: TGTGCCAGCAGGACAGATGGACAGGCTGGGGCCTACACCTTC. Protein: CASRTDGQAGAYTF.

The CDR3 here is CASSYRGSNSPLHF. The CDR3 nucleotides are TGTGCCAGCAGTTACAGGGGAAGTAATTCACCCCTCCACTTT. The V call is TRBV6-5, the J call TRBJ1-6, with D possibly TRBD1 on 5 matching bases. Germline V gene lookup returns CDR1 MNHEY and CDR2 SVGAGI. The CDR3 length is 14 residues. The V gene lost 2 bases and the J gene lost 6 bases, with 8 bases spanning the gap.

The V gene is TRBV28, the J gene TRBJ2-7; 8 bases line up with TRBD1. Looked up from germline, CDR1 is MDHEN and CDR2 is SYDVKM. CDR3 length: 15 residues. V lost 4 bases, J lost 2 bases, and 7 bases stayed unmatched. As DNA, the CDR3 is TGTGCCAGCAGTTCCCTGGACAGGGAGGCCTACGAGCAGTACTTC. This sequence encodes CASSSLDREAYEQYF.

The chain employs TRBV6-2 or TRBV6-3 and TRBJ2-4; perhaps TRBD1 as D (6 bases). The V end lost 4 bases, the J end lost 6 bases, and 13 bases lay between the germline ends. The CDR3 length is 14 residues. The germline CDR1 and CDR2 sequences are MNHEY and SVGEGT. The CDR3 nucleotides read TGTGCCAGCAGTTGGACCGGACAGCGAAACATTCAGTACTTC. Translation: CASSWTGQRNIQYF.

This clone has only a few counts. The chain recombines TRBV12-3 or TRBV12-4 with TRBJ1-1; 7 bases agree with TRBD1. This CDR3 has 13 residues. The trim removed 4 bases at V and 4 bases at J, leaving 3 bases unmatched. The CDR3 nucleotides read TGTGCCAGCAGTTGGACAGGCCCCACTGAAGCTTTCTTT. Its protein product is CASSWTGPTEAFF.

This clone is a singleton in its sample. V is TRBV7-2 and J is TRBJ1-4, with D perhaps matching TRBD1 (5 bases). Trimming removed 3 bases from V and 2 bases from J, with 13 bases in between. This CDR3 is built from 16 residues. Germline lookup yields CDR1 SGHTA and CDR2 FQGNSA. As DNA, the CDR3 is TGTGCCAGCAGCTTCCGTCCAGGGTACACTAATGAAAAACTGTTTTTT. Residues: CASSFRPGYTNEKLFF.

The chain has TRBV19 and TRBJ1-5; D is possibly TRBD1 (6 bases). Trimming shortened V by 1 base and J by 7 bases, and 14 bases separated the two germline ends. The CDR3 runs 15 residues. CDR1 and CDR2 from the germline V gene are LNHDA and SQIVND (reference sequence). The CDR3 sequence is CASSIAAGAEQPQHF. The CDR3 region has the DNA TGTGCCAGTAGTATAGCGGCAGGGGCGGAACAGCCCCAGCATTTT.

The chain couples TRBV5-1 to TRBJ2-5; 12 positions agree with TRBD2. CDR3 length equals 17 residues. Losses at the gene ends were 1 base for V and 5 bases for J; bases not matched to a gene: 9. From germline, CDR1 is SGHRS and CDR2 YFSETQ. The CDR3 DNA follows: TGCGCCAGCAGCTTGTGGCTAGCGGGGGGGCCAATGGAGACCCAGTACTTC. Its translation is CASSLWLAGGPMETQYF. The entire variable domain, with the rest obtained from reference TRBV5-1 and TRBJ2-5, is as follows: KAGVTQTPRYLIKTRGQQVTLSCSPISGHRSVSWYQQTPGQGLQFLFEYFSETQRNKGNFPGRFSGRQFSNSRSEMNVSTLELGDSALYLCASSLWLAGGPMETQYFGPGTRLLVL.

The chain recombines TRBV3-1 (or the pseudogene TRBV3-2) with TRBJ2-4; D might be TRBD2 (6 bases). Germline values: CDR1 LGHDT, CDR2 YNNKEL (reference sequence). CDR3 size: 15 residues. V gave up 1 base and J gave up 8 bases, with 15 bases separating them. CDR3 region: CASSQVGRLGDIQYF. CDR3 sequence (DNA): TGTGCCAGCAGCCAAGTTGGGAGGCTAGGGGACATTCAGTACTTC.

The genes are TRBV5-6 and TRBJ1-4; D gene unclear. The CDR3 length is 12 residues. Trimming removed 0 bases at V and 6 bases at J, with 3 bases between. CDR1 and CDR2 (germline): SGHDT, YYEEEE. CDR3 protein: CASSLVDEKLFF. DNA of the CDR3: TGTGCCAGCAGCTTGGTCGATGAAAAACTGTTTTTT.

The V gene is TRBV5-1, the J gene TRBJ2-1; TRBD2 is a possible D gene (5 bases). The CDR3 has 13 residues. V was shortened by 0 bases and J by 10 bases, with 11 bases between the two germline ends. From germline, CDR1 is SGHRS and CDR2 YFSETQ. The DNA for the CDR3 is TGCGCCAGCAGCTTGGCCTCGGGGAGCGAGCAGTTCTTC. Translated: CASSLASGSEQFF.

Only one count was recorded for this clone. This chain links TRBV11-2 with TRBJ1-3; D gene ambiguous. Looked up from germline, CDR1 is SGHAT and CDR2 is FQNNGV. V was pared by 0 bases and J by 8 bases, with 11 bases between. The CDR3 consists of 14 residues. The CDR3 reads CASSLDTGFYTIYF. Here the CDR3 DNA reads TGTGCCAGCAGCTTAGATACCGGGTTTTACACCATATATTTT.

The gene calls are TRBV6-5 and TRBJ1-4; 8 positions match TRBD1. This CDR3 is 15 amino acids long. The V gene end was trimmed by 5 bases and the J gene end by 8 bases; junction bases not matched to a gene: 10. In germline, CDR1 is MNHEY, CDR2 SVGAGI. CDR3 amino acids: CASSRTGLRKEKLFF. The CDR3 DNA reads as TGTGCCAGCAGTAGGACAGGGCTGAGGAAAGAAAAACTGTTTTTT.

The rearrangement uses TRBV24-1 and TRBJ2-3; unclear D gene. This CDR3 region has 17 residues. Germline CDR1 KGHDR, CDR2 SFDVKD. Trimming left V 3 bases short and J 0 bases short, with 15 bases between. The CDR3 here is CATSDLWSAFSTDTQYF. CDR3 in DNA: TGTGCCACCAGTGATCTATGGAGCGCCTTTAGCACAGATACGCAGTATTTT.

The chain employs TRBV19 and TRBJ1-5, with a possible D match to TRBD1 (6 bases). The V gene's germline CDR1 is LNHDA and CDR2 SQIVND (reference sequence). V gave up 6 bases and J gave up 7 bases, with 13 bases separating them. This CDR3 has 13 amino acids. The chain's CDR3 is CASRDREVQPQHF. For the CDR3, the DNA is TGTGCCAGTAGGGACAGAGAGGTGCAGCCCCAGCATTTT.

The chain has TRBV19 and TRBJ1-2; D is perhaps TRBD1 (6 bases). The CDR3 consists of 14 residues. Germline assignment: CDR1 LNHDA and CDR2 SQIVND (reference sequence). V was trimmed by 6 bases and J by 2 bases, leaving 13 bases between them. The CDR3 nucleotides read TGTGCCAGTAGAACTTCACAGGGAAACTATGGCTACACCTTC. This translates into CASRTSQGNYGYTF.

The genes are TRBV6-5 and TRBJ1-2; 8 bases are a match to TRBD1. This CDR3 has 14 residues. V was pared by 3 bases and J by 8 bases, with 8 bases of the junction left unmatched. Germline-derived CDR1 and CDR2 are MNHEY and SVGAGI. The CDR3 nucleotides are TGTGCCAGCAGTTATGGGCCGGGGACAGGAGGCTACACCTTC. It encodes CASSYGPGTGGYTF.

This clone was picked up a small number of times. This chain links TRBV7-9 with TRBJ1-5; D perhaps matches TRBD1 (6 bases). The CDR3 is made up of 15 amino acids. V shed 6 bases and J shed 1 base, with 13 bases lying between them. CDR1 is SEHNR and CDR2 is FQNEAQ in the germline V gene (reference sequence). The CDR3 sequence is CASSSGEASNQPQHF. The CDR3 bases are TGTGCCAGCAGTTCAGGGGAAGCAAGCAATCAGCCCCAGCATTTT. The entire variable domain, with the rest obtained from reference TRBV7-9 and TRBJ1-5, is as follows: DTGVSQNPRHKITKRGQNVTFRCDPISEHNRLYWYRQTLGQGPEFLTYFQNEAQLEKSRLLSDRFSAERPKGSFSTLEIQRTEQGDSAMYLCASSSGEASNQPQHFGDGTRLSIL.

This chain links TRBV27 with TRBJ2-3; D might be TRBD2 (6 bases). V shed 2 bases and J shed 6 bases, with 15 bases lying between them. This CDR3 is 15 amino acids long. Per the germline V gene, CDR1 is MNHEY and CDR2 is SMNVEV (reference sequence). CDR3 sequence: CASSLVPTSSDTQYF. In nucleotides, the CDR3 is TGTGCCAGCAGTTTAGTGCCGACTAGTTCGGATACGCAGTATTTT.

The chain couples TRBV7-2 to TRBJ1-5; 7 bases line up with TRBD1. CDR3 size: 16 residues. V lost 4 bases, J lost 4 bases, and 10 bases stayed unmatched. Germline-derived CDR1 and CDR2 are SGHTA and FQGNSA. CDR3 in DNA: TGTGCCAGCAGCTCTCACGGGGGACAGATGAATCAGCCCCAGCATTTT. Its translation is CASSSHGGQMNQPQHF.

The DNA for the CDR3 is TGTGCCAGCAGCCAAGACGGACAGGGCAATCAGCCCCAGCATTTT. As protein: CASSQDGQGNQPQHF. V and J are TRBV4-2 and TRBJ1-5; TRBD1 matches 7 bases. V lost 0 bases to trimming and J lost 2 bases; unmatched junction nucleotides: 1. Germline V gene sequence: CDR1 LGHNA, CDR2 YNFKEQ. CDR3 size: 15 residues.